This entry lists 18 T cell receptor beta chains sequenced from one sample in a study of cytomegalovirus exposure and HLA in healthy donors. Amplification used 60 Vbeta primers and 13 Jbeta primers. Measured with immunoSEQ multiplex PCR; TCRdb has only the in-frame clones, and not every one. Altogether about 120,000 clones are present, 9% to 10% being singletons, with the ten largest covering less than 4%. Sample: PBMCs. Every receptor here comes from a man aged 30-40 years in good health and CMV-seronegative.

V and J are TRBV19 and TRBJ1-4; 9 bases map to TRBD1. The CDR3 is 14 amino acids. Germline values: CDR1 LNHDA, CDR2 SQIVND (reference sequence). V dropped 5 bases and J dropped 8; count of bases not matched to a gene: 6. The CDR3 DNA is TGTGCCAGTAGTCCGGGACAGGGAAGGGAAAAACTGTTTTTT. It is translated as CASSPGQGREKLFF.

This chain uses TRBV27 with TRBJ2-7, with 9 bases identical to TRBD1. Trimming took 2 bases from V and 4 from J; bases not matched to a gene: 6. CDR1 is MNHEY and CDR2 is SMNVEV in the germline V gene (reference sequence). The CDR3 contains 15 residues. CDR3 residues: CASSLVGDRAYEQYF. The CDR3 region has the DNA TGTGCCAGCAGTTTAGTGGGGGACAGGGCTTACGAGCAGTACTTC.

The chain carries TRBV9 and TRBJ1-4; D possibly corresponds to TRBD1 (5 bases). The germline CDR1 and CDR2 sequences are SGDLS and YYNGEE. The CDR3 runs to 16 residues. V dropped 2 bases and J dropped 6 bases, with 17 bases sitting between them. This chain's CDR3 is CASSVTGSSTDEKLFF. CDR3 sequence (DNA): TGTGCCAGCAGCGTTACAGGTTCTAGTACGGATGAAAAACTGTTTTTT.

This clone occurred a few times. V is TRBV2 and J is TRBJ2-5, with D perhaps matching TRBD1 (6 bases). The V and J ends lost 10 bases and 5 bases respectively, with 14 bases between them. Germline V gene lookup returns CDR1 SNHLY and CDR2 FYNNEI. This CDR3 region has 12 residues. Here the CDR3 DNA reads TGTGCCACCGACGCAGGGGTGGAGACCCAGTACTTC. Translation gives CATDAGVETQYF. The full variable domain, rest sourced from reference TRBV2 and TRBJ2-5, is EPEVTQTPSHQVTQMGQEVILRCVPISNHLYFYWYRQILGQKVEFLVSFYNNEISEKSEIFDDQFSVERPDGSNFTLKIRSTKLEDSAMYFCATDAGVETQYFGPGTRLLVL.

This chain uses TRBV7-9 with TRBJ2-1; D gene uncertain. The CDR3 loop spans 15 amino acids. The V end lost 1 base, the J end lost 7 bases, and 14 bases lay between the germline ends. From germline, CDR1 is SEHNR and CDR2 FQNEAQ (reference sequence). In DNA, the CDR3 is TGTGCCAGCAGCTTAGGAGCTTCTATGAGGAATGAGCAGTTCTTC. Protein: CASSLGASMRNEQFF.

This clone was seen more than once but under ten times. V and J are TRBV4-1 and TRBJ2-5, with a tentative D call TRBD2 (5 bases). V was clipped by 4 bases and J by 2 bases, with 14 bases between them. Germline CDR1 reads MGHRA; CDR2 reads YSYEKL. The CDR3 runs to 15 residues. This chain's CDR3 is CASSRTGTTQETQYF. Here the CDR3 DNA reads TGCGCCAGCAGCCGAACGGGAACGACGCAAGAGACCCAGTACTTC.

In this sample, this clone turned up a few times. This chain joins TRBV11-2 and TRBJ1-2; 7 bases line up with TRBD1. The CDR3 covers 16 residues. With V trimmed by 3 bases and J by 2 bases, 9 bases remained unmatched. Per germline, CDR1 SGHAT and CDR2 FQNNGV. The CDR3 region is CASSFTTGAQNYGYTF. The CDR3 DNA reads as TGTGCCAGCAGCTTCACTACAGGGGCCCAAAACTATGGCTACACCTTC.

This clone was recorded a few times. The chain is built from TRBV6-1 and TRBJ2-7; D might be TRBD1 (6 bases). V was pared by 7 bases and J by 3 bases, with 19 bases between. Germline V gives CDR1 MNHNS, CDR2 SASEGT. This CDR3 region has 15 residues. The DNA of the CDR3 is TGTGCCAGCACCAGACTCACAGGGCCAAACTACGAGCAGTACTTC. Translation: CASTRLTGPNYEQYF.

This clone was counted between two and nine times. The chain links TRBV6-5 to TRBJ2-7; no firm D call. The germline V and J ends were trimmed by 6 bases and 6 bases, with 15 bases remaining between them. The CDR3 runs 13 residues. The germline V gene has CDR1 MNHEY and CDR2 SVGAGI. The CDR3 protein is CASRPLGLREQYF. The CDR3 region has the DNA TGTGCCAGCAGACCACTTGGGCTCCGCGAGCAGTACTTC.

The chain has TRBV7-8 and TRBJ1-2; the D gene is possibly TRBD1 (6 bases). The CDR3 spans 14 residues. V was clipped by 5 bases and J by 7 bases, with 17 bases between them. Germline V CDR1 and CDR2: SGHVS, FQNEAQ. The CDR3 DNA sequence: TGTGCCAGCAGCCCTGGAGCAGGGGAAACTGGCTACACCTTC. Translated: CASSPGAGETGYTF. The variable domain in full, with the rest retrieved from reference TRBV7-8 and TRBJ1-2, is GAGVSQSPRYKVAKRGQDVALRCDPISGHVSLFWYQQALGQGPEFLTYFQNEAQLDKSGLPSDRFFAERPEGSVSTLKIQRTQQEDSAVYLCASSPGAGETGYTFGSGTRLTVV.

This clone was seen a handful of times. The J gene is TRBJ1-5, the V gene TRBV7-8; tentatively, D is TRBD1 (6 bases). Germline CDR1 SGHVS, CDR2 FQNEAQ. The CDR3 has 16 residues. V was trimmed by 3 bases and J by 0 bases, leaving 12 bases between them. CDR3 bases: TGTGCCAGCAGCTTTACTACAGGGACTAGCAATCAGCCCCAGCATTTT. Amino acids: CASSFTTGTSNQPQHF.

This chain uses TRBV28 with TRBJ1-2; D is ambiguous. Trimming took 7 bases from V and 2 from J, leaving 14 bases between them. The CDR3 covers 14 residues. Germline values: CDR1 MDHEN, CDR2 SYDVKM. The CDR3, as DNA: TGTGCCAGCACCCCCCCGGAGGGAAACTATGGCTACACCTTC. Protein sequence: CASTPPEGNYGYTF.

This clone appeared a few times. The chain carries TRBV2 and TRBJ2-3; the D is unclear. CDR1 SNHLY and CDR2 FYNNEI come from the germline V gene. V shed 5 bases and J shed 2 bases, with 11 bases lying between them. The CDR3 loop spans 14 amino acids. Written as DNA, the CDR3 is TGTGCCAGCAGTAACAGCCGATCCACAGATACGCAGTATTTT. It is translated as CASSNSRSTDTQYF.

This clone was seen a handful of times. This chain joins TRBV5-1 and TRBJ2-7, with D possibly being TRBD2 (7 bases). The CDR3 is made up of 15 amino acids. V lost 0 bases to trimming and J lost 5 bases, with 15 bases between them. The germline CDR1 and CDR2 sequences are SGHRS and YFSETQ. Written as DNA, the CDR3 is TGCGCCAGCAGCTTGGAAGGGGGGGCGCACCACGAGCAGTACTTC. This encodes CASSLEGGAHHEQYF.

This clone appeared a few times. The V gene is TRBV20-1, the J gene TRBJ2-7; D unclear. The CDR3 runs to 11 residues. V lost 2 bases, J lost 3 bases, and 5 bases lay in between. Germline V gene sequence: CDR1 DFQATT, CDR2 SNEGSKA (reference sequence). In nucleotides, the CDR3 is TGCAGTGCTAGAACTAACTACGAGCAGTACTTC. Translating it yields CSARTNYEQYF.

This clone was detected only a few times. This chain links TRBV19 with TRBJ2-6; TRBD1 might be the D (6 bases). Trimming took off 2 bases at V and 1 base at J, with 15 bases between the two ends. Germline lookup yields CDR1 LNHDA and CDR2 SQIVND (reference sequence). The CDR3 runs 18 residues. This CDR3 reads CASSILGALISGANVLTF. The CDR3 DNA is TGTGCCAGTAGTATATTGGGGGCCCTGATTTCTGGGGCCAACGTCCTGACTTTC.

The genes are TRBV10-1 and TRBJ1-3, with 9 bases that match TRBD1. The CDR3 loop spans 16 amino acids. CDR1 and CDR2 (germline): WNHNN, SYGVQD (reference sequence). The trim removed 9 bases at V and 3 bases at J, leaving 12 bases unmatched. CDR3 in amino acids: CASPFLDRGDGNTIYF. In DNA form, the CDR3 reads TGCGCCAGTCCCTTCTTGGACAGGGGAGATGGAAACACCATATATTTT.

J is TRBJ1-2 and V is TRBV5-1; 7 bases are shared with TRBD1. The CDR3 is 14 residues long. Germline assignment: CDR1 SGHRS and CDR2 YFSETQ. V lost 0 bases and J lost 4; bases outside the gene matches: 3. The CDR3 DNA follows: TGCGCCAGCAGCTTGGAGGGGGACAGCTATGGCTACACCTTC. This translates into CASSLEGDSYGYTF.